Presented here are 16 T cell receptor beta chains from one specimen sequenced in a study of blood T cells in healthy people across ages. The second PCR ran roughly 6 to 12 cycles with a sample-barcoded 5' primer and J-beta primers. Each CDR3 protein gets one entry after TCRdb re-called the 5' RACE reads with MiXCR. This repertoire shows around 1,000,000 distinct CDR3 sequences, 20% to 25% found once; its top ten account for approximately 0.71%. The sample was also reused in another study, on T cells of mothers and their children.

Specimen: blood. The receptors were sampled from a girl aged 2-10 years in good health.

This clonotype was picked up a small number of times. CDR3 DNA: TGTGCCAGCAGCCAAGATCTAAGCGCAGATACGCAGTATTTT. This translates into CASSQDLSADTQYF. The chain couples TRBV14 to TRBJ2-3; no firm D call. Trimming took 0 bases from V and 4 from J, leaving 8 bases between them. This CDR3 comprises 14 residues. Germline lookup yields CDR1 SGHDN and CDR2 FVKESK.

The chain uses TRBV29-1 and TRBJ1-2; D remains ambiguous. Germline CDR1 is SQVTM and CDR2 is ANQGSEA. This CDR3 region has 10 residues. With 6 bases removed from V and 6 bases from J, the gap between germline ends came to 8 bases. The CDR3 DNA follows: TGCAGCGTCCGGATGGATGGCTACACCTTC. It yields the protein CSVRMDGYTF.

The V call is TRBV13, the J call TRBJ2-1; 8 nucleotides match TRBD1. The V segment lost 4 bases and the J segment 6 bases; nucleotides outside the gene matches: 5. The CDR3 is 14 residues long. CDR1 PRHDT and CDR2 FYEKMQ come from the germline V gene (reference sequence). As DNA, the CDR3 is TGTGCCAGCAGCTGGACAGGGCTTGGCAATGAGCAGTTCTTC. Translated: CASSWTGLGNEQFF.

The chain links TRBV28 to TRBJ2-1, with 11 nucleotides matching TRBD2. The CDR3 runs to 17 residues. Germline CDR1 is MDHEN and CDR2 is SYDVKM. Losses at the gene ends were 3 bases for V and 3 bases for J; bases not matched to a gene: 7. Here the CDR3 DNA reads TGTGCCAGCAGTTTCTACCCGACTAGCGGGGACTACAATGAGCAGTTCTTC. Translation: CASSFYPTSGDYNEQFF.

V is TRBV29-1 and J is TRBJ1-4; 10 nucleotides agree with TRBD1. Trimming took 6 bases from V and 7 from J; bases not matched to a gene: 8. CDR3 length: 14 residues. CDR1 and CDR2 (germline): SQVTM, ANQGSEA. CDR3 residues: CSVLTGGASEKLFF. DNA of the CDR3: TGCAGCGTCTTGACAGGGGGCGCGAGTGAAAAACTGTTTTTT.

This clonotype has a handful of counts. The J gene is TRBJ1-1, the V gene TRBV12-3 or TRBV12-4; no definite D call. The CDR3 loop spans 10 amino acids. Trimming pared 3 bases from V and 7 bases from J, leaving 3 bases between. For the CDR3, the DNA is TGTGCCAGCAGTTTCGTTGAAGCTTTCTTT. Translated: CASSFVEAFF.

The chain has TRBV7-9 and TRBJ2-1, with 7 bases aligning to TRBD2. CDR3 size: 18 residues. The trim removed 5 bases at V and 5 bases at J, leaving 18 bases unmatched. The V gene's germline CDR1 is SEHNR and CDR2 FQNEAQ (reference sequence). In DNA, the CDR3 is TGTGCCAGCAGCCAGCCCAATAAGGGGCTAGCGGACCACAATGAGCAGTTCTTC. Translating it yields CASSQPNKGLADHNEQFF.

The chain has TRBV5-5 and TRBJ2-7; 7 nucleotides line up with TRBD1. With 1 base clipped from V and 3 bases from J, the junction kept 7 bases outside the gene matches. Germline CDR1 reads SGHKS; CDR2 reads YYEKEE (reference sequence). CDR3 length: 15 residues. The CDR3 reads CASSLFGDRVYEQYF. CDR3 nucleotides: TGTGCCAGCAGCTTGTTCGGGGACAGAGTCTACGAGCAGTACTTC.

This clonotype was picked up a small number of times. The chain employs TRBV7-9 and TRBJ2-6; D ambiguous. V was cut by 6 bases and J by 0 bases, with 9 bases left in between. The CDR3 is 15 amino acids. Germline loops: CDR1 SEHNR, CDR2 FQNEAQ (reference sequence). The CDR3 sequence: CASRPQPSGANVLTF. In DNA form, the CDR3 reads TGTGCCAGCAGACCCCAACCCTCTGGGGCCAACGTCCTGACTTTC.

The chain joins TRBV7-9 to TRBJ2-4; D is perhaps TRBD2 (6 bases). Trimming removed 1 base at V and 2 bases at J, with 12 bases between. The CDR3 spans 16 residues. Germline CDR1 SEHNR, CDR2 FQNEAQ (reference sequence). Here the CDR3 reads CASSLDRDWPKNIQYF. The CDR3 nucleotides are TGTGCCAGCAGCTTAGATAGGGACTGGCCCAAAAACATTCAGTACTTC.

The rearrangement uses TRBV2 and TRBJ1-5; D is unclear. This CDR3 spans 15 amino acids. The V gene's germline CDR1 is SNHLY and CDR2 FYNNEI. Between the trimmed V and J ends, which lost 1 base and 0 bases, there was a span of 7 bases. CDR3: CASSEGTVSNQPQHF. DNA for the CDR3: TGTGCCAGCAGTGAAGGGACGGTTAGCAATCAGCCCCAGCATTTT.

In this sample, this clonotype turned up a few times. This rearrangement joins TRBV19 to TRBJ2-5; the match to TRBD2 covers 7 bases. From germline, CDR1 is LNHDA and CDR2 SQIVND (reference sequence). CDR3 length: 13 residues. J was trimmed by 6 bases and V by 4 bases; bases with no gene match: 5. The CDR3 reads CASSTLLAQTQYF. CDR3 nucleotides: TGTGCCAGTAGTACCCTACTAGCGCAGACCCAGTACTTC.

The chain recombines TRBV29-1 with TRBJ2-1, with 8 bases identical to TRBD2. The CDR3 spans 14 residues. Germline CDR1 is SQVTM and CDR2 is ANQGSEA. V was pared by 7 bases and J by 8 bases, with 13 bases of the junction left unmatched. The CDR3 is CSAEGVSGTYEQFF. The CDR3 coding sequence is TGCAGCGCCGAGGGGGTTAGCGGGACGTATGAGCAGTTCTTC.

This clonotype has more than one count but fewer than ten. This rearrangement joins TRBV29-1 to TRBJ2-2, with 8 positions matching TRBD1. CDR1 SQVTM and CDR2 ANQGSEA come from the germline V gene. V trimming: 5 bases; J trimming: 4 bases; junction bases outside the gene matches: 6. This CDR3 comprises 14 residues. The CDR3: CSVFTGTGTGELFF. For the CDR3, the DNA is TGCAGCGTTTTCACCGGGACAGGCACCGGGGAGCTGTTTTTT.

This chain uses TRBV5-1 with TRBJ2-3; D is ambiguous. Germline-derived CDR1 and CDR2 are SGHRS and YFSETQ. This CDR3 has 16 residues. The V end lost 0 bases, the J end lost 0 bases, and 11 bases lay between the germline ends. The CDR3 DNA follows: TGCGCCAGCAGCTTGGAAAGGACGACTAGCACAGATACGCAGTATTTT. This codes for CASSLERTTSTDTQYF.

The DNA of the CDR3 is TGTGCCAGCAGAAGGGACAGGAGCTATGGCTACACCTTC. Protein: CASRRDRSYGYTF. This chain links TRBV12-3 or TRBV12-4 with TRBJ1-2; TRBD1 matches at 8 bases. This CDR3 is 13 amino acids long. The V and J ends lost 6 bases and 4 bases, in that order; junction bases with no gene match: 4.